This TCR beta chain was captured in a study of CD8 T cells in ankylosing spondylitis. Findings of the study overall: Reports say disease-linked clones showed up significantly more in matched ankylosing spondylitis synovial fluid. Apparently characteristic of ankylosing spondylitis blood was a TCR beta motif (roughly eight highly homologous variants).

TCRdb independently ran MiXCR on the 5' RACE reads; one entry per CDR3 protein. This sample has roughly 130,000 distinct CDR3 sequences; approximately 6.8% occur once, and the top ten carry approximately 12%. The trim removed 1 base at V and 2 bases at J, leaving 10 bases unmatched. This CDR3 contains 17 residues. There are many counts of this clonotype. Its specificity is not known. Sequenced sample: blood, either unsorted or a sorted T cell fraction (not recorded which). The clonotype originates from a male donor with ankylosing spondylitis or in good health (not recorded which). V gene TRBV12-3 or TRBV12-4 combines with J gene TRBJ1-1, with 7 bases that match TRBD1. This chain's CDR3 is CASSLGRTDRANTEAFF. CDR3 DNA sequence: TGTGCCAGCAGTTTAGGGCGAACTGACAGGGCAAACACTGAAGCTTTCTTT.